The 10 T cell receptor beta chains reported below all come from one sample, sequenced in a study of CD8+ T cells in alopecia areata. Following extraction, RNA underwent reverse transcription to cDNA, which served as the sequencing template. Sequenced by immunoSEQ multiplex PCR; TCRdb stores in-frame clones only, minus some. In the table there are some 170,000 clones, about 54% of which are singletons. Stated treatment: oral pan-JAK inhibitor, 5-10 mg twice daily. Sequenced here: CD4+ T cells sorted from blood, sampled at approximately week 60, from a patient treated with tofacitinib. The receptor set was obtained from a human donor with alopecia areata.

In its sample, this clone was seen a few times. The chain uses TRBV7-9 and TRBJ1-2, with TRBD1 identical over 7 bases. V lost 2 bases and J lost 1; bases outside the gene matches: 13. Germline assignment: CDR1 SEHNR and CDR2 FQNEAQ (reference sequence). The CDR3 is 18 amino acids. CDR3 region: CASSLTTGNSGVNYGYTF. CDR3 nucleotide sequence: TGTGCCAGCAGCTTAACGACAGGGAACAGCGGGGTTAACTATGGCTACACCTTC.

This clone was found many times. CDR3 residues: CASSPNTGDTQYF. CDR3 nucleotide sequence: TGTGCCAGCAGCCCAAATACTGGGGATACGCAGTATTTT. V gene TRBV7-3 combines with J gene TRBJ2-3, with D hard to call. This CDR3 comprises 13 residues. Germline V CDR1 and CDR2: SGHTA, FQGTGA. V gave up 5 bases and J gave up 6 bases, with 12 bases separating them.

The chain joins TRBV7-9 to TRBJ1-2; 9 nucleotides match TRBD1. CDR3 length equals 14 residues. Germline CDR1 is SEHNR and CDR2 is FQNEAQ (reference sequence). With 5 bases clipped from V and 9 bases from J, the junction kept 10 bases outside the gene matches. For the CDR3, the DNA is TGTGCCAGCAGCCAACGGCGGGGACAGGGAAGCTACACCTTC. Encoded protein: CASSQRRGQGSYTF.

The chain uses TRBV30 and TRBJ1-1, with 8 positions matching TRBD1. The germline CDR1 and CDR2 sequences are GTSNPN and SVGIG (reference sequence). The CDR3 runs 15 residues. V lost 0 bases and J lost 0; bases outside the gene matches: 3. The CDR3 loop reads CAWSVDRGVNTEAFF. CDR3 bases: TGTGCCTGGAGTGTAGACAGGGGCGTGAACACTGAAGCTTTCTTT.

This chain links TRBV6-1 with TRBJ2-4, with 8 bases lining up with TRBD1. Germline lookup yields CDR1 MNHNS and CDR2 SASEGT. The CDR3 runs to 10 residues. V lost 6 bases and J lost 13; bases outside the gene matches: 2. Here the CDR3 DNA reads TGTGCCAGCAGAGGGGACAGGCAGTACTTC. Its protein product is CASRGDRQYF.

V is TRBV7-2 and J is TRBJ2-7; D gene unclear. Trimming stripped 5 bases from V and 4 bases from J, with 12 bases between. Germline CDR1 and CDR2: SGHTA and FQGNSA. This CDR3 has 13 amino acids. The CDR3 coding sequence is TGTGCCAGCAGCGAAAGACCGAGATACGAGCAGTACTTC. Its translation: CASSERPRYEQYF.

This sequence joins TRBV23-1 and TRBJ2-3; D may be TRBD2 (6 bases). TRBV23-1 is reported as an ORF; its role is uncertain. This CDR3 comprises 15 residues. Trimming left V 3 bases short and J 2 bases short, with 12 bases between. As DNA, the CDR3 is TGCGCCAGCAGTCAGCCAGCGGGTCCCACAGATACGCAGTATTTT. This codes for CASSQPAGPTDTQYF.

The rearrangement joins TRBV6-5 to TRBJ2-7; 9 nucleotides align to TRBD1. The CDR3 has 15 amino acids. CDR1 and CDR2 from the germline V gene are MNHEY and SVGAGI. CDR3 DNA sequence: TGTGCTACACAGAGGGGACAGGGAGGGCCATACGAGCAGTACTTC. Amino acid sequence: CATQRGQGGPYEQYF.

This clone appeared a few times. The chain employs TRBV30 and TRBJ2-5, with 8 positions matching TRBD1. Per germline, CDR1 GTSNPN and CDR2 SVGIG (reference sequence). V lost 1 base, J lost 4 bases, and 11 bases stayed unmatched. This CDR3 is built from 16 residues. The CDR3 nucleotides read TGTGCCTGGAGTGATATAACAGGGGGATTTTCAGAGACCCAGTACTTC. It translates to CAWSDITGGFSETQYF.

J is TRBJ1-4 and V is TRBV14; D not resolved. The CDR3 consists of 15 residues. Germline V gene data show CDR1 as SGHDN and CDR2 as FVKESK. Trimming took off 1 base at V and 4 bases at J, with 10 bases between the two ends. The CDR3 is CASSQVTGDNEKLFF. DNA for the CDR3: TGTGCCAGCAGCCAAGTTACTGGGGATAATGAAAAACTGTTTTTT.